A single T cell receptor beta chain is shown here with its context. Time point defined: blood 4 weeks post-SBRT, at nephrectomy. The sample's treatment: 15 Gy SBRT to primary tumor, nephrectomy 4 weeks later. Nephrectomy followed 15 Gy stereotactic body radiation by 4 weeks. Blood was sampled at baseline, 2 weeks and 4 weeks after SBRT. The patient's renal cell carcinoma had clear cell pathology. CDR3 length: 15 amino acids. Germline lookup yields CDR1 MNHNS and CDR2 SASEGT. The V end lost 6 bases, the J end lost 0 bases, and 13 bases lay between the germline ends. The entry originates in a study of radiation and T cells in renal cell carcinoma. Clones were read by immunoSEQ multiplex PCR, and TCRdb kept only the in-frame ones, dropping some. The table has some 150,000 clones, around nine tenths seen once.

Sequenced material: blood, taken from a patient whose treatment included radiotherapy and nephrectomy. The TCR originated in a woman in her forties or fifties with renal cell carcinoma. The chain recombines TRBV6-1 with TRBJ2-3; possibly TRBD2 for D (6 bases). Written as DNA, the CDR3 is TGTGCCAGCAGGGGACTGATTTATAGCACAGATACGCAGTATTTT. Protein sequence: CASRGLIYSTDTQYF.